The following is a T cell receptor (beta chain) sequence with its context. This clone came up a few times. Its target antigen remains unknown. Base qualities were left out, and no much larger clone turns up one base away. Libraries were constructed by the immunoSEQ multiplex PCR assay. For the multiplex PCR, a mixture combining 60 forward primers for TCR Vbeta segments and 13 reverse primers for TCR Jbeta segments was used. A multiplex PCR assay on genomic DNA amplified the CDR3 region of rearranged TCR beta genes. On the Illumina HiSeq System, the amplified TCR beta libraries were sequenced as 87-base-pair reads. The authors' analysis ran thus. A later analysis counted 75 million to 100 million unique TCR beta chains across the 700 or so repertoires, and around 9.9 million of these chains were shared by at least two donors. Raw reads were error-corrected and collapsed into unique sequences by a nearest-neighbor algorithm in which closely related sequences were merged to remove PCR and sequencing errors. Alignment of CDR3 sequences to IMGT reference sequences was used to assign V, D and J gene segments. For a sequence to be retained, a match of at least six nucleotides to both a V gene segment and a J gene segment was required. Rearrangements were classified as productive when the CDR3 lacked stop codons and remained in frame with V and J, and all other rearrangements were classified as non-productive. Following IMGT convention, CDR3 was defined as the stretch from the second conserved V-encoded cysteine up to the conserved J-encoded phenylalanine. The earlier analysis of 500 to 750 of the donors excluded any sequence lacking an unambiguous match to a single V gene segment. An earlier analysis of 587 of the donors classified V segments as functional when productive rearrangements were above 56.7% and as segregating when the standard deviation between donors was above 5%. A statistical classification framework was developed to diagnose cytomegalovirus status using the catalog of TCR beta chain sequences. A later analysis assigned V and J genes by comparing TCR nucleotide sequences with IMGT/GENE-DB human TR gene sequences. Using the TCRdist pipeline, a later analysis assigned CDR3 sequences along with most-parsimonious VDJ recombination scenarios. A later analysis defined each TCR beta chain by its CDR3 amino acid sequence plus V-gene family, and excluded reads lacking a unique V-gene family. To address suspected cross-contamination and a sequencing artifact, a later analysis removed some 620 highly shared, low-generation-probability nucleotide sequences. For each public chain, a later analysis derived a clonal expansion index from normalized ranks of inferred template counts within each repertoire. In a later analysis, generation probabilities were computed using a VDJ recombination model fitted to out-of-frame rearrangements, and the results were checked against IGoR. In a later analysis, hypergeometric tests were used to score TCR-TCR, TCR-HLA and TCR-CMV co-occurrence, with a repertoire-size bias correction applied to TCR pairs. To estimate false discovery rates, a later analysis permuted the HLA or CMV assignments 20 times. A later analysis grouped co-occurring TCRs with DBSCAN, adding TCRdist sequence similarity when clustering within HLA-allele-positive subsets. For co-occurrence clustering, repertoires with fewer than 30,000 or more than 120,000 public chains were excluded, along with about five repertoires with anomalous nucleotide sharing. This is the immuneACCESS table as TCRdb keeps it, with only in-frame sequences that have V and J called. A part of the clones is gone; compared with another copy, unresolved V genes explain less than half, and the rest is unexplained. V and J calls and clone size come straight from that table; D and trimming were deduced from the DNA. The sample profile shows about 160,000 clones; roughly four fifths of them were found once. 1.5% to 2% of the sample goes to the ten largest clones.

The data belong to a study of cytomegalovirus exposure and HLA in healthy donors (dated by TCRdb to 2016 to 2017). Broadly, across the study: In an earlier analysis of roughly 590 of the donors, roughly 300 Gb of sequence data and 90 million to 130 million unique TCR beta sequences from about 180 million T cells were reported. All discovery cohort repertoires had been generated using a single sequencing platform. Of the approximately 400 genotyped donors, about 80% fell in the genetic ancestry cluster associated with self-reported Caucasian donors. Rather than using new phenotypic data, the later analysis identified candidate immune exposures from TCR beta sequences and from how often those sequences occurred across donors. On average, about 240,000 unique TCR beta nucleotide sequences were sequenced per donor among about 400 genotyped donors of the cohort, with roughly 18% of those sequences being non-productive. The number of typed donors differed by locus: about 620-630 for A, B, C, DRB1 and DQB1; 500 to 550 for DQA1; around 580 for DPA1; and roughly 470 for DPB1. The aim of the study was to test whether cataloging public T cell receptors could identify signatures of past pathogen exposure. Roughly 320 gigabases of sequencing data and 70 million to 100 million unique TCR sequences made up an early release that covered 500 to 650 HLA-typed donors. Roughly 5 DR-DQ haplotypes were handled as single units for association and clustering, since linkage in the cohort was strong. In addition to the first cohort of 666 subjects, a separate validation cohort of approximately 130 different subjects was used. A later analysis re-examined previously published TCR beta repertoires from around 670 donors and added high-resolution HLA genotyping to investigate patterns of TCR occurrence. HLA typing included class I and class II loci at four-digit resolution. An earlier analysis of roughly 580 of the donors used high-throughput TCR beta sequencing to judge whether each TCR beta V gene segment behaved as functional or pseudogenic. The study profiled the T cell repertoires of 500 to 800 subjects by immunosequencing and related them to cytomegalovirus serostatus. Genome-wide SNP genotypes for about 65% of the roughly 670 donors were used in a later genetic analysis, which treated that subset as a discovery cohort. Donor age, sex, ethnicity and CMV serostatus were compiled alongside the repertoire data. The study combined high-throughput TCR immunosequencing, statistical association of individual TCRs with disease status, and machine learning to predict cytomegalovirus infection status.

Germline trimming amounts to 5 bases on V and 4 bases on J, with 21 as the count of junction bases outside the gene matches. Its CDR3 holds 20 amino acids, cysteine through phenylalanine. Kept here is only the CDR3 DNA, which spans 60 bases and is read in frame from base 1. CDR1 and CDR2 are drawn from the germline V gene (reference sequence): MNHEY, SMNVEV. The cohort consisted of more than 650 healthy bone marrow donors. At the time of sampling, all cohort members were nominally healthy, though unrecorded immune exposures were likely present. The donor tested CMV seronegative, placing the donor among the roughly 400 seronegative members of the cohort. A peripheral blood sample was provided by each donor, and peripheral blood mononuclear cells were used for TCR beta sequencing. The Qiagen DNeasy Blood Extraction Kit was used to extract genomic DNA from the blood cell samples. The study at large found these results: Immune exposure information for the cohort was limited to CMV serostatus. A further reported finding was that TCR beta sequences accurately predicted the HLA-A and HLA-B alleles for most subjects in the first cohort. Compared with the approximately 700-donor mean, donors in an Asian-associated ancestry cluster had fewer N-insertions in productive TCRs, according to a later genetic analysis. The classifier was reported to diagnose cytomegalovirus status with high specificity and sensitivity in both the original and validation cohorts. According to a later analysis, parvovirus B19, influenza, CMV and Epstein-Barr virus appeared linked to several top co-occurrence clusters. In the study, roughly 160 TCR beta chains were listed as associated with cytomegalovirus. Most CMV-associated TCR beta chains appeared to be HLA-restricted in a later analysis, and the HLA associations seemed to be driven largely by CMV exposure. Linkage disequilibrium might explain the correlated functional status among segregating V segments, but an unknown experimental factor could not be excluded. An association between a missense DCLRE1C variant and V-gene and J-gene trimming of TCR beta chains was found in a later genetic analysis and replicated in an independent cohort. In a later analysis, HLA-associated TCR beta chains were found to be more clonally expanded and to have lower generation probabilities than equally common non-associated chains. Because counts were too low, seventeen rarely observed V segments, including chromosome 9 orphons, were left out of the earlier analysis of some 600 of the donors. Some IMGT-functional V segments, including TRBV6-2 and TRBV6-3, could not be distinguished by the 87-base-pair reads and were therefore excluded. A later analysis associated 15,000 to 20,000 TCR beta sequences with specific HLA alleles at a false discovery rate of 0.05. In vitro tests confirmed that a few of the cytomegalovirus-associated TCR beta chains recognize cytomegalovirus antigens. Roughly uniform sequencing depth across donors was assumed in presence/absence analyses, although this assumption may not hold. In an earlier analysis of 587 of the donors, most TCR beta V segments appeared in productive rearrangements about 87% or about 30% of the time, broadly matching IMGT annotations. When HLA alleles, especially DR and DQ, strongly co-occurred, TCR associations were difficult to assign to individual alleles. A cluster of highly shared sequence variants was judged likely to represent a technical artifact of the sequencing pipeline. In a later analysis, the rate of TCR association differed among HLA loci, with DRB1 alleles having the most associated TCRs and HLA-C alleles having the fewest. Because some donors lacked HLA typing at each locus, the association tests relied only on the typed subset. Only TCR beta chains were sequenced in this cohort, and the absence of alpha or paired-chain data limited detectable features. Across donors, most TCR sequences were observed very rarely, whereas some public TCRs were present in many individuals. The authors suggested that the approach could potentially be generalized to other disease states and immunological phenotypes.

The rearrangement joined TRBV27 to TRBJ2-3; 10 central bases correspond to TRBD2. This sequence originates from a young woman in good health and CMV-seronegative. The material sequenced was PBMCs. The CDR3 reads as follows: CASSGTTSGPGGVRADTQYF. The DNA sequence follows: TGTGCCAGCAGTGGTACGACTAGCGGGCCGGGGGGTGTTCGGGCAGATACGCAGTATTTT.